The clone carrying this TCR beta chain appeared a few times. This sample was taken from a study of blood T cell repertoires in COVID-19. Assay used: immunoSEQ multiplex PCR; TCRdb lists only in-frame clones, some missing. The sample consists of around 100,000 clones, approximately 84% of them appearing once. The sequence was obtained from a human donor in a cohort sampled during active COVID-19. Sequenced: peripheral blood.

The chain's CDR3 is CASGYTGIGEKLFF. The CDR3 DNA is TGCGCCAGCGGATATACAGGGATAGGTGAAAAACTGTTTTTT. The J gene is TRBJ1-4, the V gene TRBV5-1; D might be TRBD1 (6 bases). Trimming shortened V by 7 bases and J by 7 bases, and 17 bases separated the two germline ends. The CDR3 is 14 residues long. Germline CDR1 is SGHRS and CDR2 is YFSETQ.